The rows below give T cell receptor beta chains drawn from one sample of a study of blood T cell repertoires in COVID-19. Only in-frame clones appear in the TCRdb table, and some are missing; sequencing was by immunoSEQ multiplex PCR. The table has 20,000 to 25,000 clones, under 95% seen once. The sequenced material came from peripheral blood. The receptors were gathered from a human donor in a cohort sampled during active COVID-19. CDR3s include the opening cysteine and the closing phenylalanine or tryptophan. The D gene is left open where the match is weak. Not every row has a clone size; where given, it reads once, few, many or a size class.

CASSLRQPQHF TGTGCCAGCAGTTTGAGACAGCCCCAGCATTTT . TRBJ1-5 . TRBV28
CAWSKGQSPFSPLHF TGTGCCTGGAGCAAAGGACAGTCACCTTTTTCACCCCTCCACTTT . TRBJ1-6 . TRBV30
CASSGTSATNEKLFF TGTGCCAGCTCGGGGACATCTGCAACTAATGAAAAACTGTTTTTT . TRBJ1-4 . TRBV18
CASSSPNYGYTF TGTGCCAGCAGTTCCCCAAACTATGGCTACACCTTC . TRBJ1-2 . TRBV6-5
CASSLVFGSGNTIYF TGTGCCAGCAGCTTGGTCTTCGGCTCTGGAAACACCATATATTTT . TRBJ1-3 once TRBV7-2
CASSPGSGGGVTGELFF TGTGCCAGCAGCCCCGGTAGTGGGGGAGGGGTTACCGGGGAGCTGTTTTTT TRBD2 TRBJ2-2 . TRBV5-4
CASSYSLGLRNTEAFF TGTGCCAGCAGTTACTCGCTAGGTTTGAGGAACACTGAAGCTTTCTTT . TRBJ1-1 . TRBV6-6
CASSPNEGANEKLFF TGTGCCAGCAGCCCCAATGAGGGAGCTAATGAAAAACTGTTTTTT . TRBJ1-4 . TRBV9
CASSIVSFGGRAGHSTDTQYF TGTGCCAGTAGTATAGTATCGTTTGGCGGGAGGGCCGGTCACAGCACAGATACGCAGTATTTT TRBD2 TRBJ2-3 . TRBV19
CASSEGLAGAKNIQYF TGTGCCAGCAGCGAGGGACTAGCGGGAGCCAAAAACATTCAGTACTTC TRBD2 TRBJ2-4 . TRBV7-2